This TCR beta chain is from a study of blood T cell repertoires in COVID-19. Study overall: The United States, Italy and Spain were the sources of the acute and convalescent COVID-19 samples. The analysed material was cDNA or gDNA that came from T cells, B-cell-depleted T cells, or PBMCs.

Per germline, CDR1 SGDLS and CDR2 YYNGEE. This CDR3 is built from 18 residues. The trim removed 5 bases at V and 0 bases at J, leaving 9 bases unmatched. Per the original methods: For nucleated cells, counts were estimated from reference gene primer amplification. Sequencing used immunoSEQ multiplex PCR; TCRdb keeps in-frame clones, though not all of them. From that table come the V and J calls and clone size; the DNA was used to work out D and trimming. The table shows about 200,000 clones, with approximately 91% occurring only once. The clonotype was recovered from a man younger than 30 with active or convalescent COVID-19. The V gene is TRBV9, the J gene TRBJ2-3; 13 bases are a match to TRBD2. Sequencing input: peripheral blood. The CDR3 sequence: CASSFGLAGAFSTDTQYF. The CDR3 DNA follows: TGTGCCAGCAGTTTCGGACTAGCGGGGGCCTTTAGCACAGATACGCAGTATTTT.